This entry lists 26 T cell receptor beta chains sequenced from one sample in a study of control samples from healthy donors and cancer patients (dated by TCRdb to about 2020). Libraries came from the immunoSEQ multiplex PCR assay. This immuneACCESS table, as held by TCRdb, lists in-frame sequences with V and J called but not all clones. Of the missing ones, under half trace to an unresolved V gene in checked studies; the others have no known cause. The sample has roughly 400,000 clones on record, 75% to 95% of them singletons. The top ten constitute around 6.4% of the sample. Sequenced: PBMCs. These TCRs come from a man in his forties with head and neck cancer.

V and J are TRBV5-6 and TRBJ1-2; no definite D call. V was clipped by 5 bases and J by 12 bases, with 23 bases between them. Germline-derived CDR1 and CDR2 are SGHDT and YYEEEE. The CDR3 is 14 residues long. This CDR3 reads CASSLYGKFDRDTF. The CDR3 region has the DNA TGTGCCAGCAGTCTCTACGGGAAGTTCGATCGTGACACCTTC.

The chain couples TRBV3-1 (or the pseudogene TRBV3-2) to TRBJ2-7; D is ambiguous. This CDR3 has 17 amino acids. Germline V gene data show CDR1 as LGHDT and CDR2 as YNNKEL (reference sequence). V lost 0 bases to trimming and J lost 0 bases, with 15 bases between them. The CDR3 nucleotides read TGTGCCAGCAGCCAAGAATCTGGGAAGAGTAGCTCCTACGAGCAGTACTTC. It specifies CASSQESGKSSSYEQYF.

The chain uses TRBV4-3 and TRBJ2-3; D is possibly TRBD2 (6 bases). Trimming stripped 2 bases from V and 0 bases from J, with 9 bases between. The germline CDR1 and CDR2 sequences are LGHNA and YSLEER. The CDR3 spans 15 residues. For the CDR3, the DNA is TGCGCCAGCAGCCAAATAGCGGATAGCACAGATACGCAGTATTTT. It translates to CASSQIADSTDTQYF.

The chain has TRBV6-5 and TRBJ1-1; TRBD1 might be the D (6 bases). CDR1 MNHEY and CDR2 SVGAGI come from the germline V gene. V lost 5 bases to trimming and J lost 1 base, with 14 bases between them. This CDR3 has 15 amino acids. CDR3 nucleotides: TGTGCCAGCAGTCCCCAGGGGAAGAAGAACACTGAAGCTTTCTTT. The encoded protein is CASSPQGKKNTEAFF.

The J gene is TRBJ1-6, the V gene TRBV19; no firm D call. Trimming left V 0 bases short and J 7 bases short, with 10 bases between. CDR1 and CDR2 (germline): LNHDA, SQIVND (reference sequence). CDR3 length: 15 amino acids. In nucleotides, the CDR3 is TGTGCCAGTAGTATAGAGCGGCGGGAAAATTCACCCCTCCACTTT. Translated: CASSIERRENSPLHF.

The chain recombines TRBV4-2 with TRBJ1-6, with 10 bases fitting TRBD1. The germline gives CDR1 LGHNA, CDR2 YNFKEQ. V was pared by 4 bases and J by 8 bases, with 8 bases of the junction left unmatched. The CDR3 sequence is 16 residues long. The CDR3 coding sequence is TGTGCCAGCAGCCCGAGACAGGGGGCGGATTATTCACCCCTCCACTTT. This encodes CASSPRQGADYSPLHF.

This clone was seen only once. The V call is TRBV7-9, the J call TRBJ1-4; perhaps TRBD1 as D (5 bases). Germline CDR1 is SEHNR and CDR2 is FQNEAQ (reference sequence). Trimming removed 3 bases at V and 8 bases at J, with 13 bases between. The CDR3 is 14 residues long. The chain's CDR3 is CASSFRQGGEKLFF. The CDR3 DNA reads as TGTGCCAGCAGCTTCCGGCAGGGCGGGGAAAAACTGTTTTTT.

CDR3 protein: CASSTGTVAFRSNQPQHF. DNA for the CDR3: TGTGCCAGTAGTACCGGGACAGTGGCCTTCAGGAGCAATCAGCCCCAGCATTTT. The chain carries TRBV19 and TRBJ1-5; TRBD1 matches 7 bases. With 4 bases clipped from V and 1 base from J, the junction kept 13 bases outside the gene matches. Germline assignment: CDR1 LNHDA and CDR2 SQIVND (reference sequence). The CDR3 has 18 residues.

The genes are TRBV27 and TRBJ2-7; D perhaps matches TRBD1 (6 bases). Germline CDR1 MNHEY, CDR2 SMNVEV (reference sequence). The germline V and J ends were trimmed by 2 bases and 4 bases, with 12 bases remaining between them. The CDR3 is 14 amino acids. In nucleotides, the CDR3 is TGTGCCAGCAGTTTAGGGCAGGGGCGTTACGAGCAGTACTTC. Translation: CASSLGQGRYEQYF.

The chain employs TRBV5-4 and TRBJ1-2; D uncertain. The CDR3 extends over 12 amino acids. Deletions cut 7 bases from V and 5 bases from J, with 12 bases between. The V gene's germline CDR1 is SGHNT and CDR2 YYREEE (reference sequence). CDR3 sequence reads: CASPSSGYGYTF. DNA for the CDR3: TGTGCCAGCCCGAGTTCGGGATATGGCTACACCTTC.

For the CDR3, the DNA is TGCGCCAGCAGCCAAGGATCCGGCAGAACCATGAACACTGAAGCTTTCTTT. Its protein is CASSQGSGRTMNTEAFF. J is TRBJ1-1 and V is TRBV4-1; D gene unclear. The germline V gene encodes CDR1 MGHRA and CDR2 YSYEKL. V lost 1 base and J 0 bases, leaving 15 bases between the germline ends. The CDR3 runs 17 residues.

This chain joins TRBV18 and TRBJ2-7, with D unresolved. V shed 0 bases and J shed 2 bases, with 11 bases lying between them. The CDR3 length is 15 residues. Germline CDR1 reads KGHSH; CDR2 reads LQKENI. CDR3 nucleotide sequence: TGTGCCAGCTCACCACCGCCAGGCACGACCTACGAGCAGTACTTC. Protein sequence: CASSPPPGTTYEQYF.

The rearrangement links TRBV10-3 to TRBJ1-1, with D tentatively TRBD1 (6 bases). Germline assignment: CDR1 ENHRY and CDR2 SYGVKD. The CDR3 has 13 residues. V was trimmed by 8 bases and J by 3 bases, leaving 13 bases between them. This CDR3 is CAISREGDTEAFF. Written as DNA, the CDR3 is TGTGCCATCTCGAGGGAGGGGGACACTGAAGCTTTCTTT.

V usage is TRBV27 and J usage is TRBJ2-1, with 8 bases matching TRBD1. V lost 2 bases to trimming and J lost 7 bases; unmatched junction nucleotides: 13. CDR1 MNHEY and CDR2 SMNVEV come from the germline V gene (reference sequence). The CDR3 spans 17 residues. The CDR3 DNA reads TGTGCCAGCAGTTTACCATACAGGGGGTTGGGAAAAAATGAGCAGTTCTTC. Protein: CASSLPYRGLGKNEQFF.

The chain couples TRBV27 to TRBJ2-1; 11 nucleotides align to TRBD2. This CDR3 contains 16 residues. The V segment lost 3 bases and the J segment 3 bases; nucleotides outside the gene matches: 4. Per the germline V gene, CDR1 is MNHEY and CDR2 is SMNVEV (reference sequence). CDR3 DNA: TGTGCCAGCAGTTTCTCTAGCGGGAGGATCTACAATGAGCAGTTCTTC. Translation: CASSFSSGRIYNEQFF.

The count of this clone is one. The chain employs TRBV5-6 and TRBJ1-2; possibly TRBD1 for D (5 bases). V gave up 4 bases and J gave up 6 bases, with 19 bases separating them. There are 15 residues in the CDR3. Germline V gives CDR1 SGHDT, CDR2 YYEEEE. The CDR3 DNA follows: TGTGCCAGCAGCCCACGGGGCCTCGGGAGGAATGGCTACACCTTC. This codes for CASSPRGLGRNGYTF.

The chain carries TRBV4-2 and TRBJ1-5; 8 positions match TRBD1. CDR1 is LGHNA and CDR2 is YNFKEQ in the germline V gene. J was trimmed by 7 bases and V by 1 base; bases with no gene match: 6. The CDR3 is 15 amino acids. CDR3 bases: TGTGCCAGCAGCCAAGGCAGGGGGCAGTTCCAGCCCCAGCATTTT. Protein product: CASSQGRGQFQPQHF.

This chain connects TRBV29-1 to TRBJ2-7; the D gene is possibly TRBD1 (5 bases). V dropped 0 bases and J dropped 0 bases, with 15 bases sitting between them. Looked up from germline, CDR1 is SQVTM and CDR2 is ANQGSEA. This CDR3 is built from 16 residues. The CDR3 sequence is CSVEDPDRKYSYEQYF. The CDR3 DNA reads TGCAGCGTTGAAGACCCAGACAGAAAGTACTCCTACGAGCAGTACTTC.

CDR3 loop: CAWSGQGLDGYTF. The CDR3 DNA is TGTGCCTGGAGTGGACAGGGTTTGGATGGCTACACCTTC. The chain is built from TRBV30 and TRBJ1-2; 7 bases agree with TRBD1. After removal of 1 base from V and 6 bases from J, the junction contained 5 bases not matched to a gene. The CDR3 has 13 residues. CDR1 and CDR2 from the germline V gene are GTSNPN and SVGIG (reference sequence).

This chain's CDR3 is CASRKATGYTDTQYF. CDR3 DNA: TGTGCCAGCCGAAAAGCAACAGGTTACACAGATACGCAGTATTTT. The chain carries TRBV27 and TRBJ2-3, with D perhaps TRBD1 (5 bases). Germline assignment: CDR1 MNHEY and CDR2 SMNVEV (reference sequence). Trimming left V 8 bases short and J 2 bases short, with 17 bases between. The CDR3 runs 15 residues.

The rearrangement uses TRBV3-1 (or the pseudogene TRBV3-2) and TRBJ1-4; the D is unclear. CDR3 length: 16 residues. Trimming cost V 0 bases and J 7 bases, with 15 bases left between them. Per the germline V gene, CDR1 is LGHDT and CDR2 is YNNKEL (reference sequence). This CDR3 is CASSQDRRARGEKLFF. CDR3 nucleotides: TGTGCCAGCAGCCAAGATCGTCGCGCTCGCGGTGAAAAACTGTTTTTT.

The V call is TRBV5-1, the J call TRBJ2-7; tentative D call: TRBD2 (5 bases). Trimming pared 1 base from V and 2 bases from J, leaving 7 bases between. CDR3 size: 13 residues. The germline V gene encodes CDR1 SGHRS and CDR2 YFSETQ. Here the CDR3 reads CASSLTGTYEQYF. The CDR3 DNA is TGCGCCAGCAGCTTGACGGGAACCTACGAGCAGTACTTC.

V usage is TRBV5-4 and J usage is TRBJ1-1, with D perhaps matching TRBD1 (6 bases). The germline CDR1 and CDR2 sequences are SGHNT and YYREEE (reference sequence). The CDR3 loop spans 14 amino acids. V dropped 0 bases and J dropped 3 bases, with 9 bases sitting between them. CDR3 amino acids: CASSLEGGYTEAFF. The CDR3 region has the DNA TGTGCCAGCAGCTTGGAGGGGGGGTACACTGAAGCTTTCTTT.

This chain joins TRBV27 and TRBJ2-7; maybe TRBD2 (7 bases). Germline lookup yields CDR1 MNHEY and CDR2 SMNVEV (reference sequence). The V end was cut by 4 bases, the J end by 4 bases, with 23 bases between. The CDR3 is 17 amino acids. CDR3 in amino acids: CASSSLFDYRGAYEQYF. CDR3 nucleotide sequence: TGTGCCAGCAGTTCCCTCTTCGACTACCGGGGGGCTTACGAGCAGTACTTC.

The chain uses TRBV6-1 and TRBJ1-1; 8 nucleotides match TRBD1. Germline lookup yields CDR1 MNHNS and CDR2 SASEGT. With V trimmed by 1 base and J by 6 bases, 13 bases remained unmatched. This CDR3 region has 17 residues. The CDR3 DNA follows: TGTGCCAGCAGTGAAGAAATTCGACAGGGGAAGAGGGCTGAAGCTTTCTTT. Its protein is CASSEEIRQGKRAEAFF.

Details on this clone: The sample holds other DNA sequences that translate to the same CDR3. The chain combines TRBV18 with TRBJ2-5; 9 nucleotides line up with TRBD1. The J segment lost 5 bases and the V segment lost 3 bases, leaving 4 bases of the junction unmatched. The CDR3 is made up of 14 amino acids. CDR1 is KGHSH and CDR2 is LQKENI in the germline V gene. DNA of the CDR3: TGTGCCAGCTCACCCGGGACAGGGAAGGAGACCCAGTACTTC. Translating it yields CASSPGTGKETQYF.